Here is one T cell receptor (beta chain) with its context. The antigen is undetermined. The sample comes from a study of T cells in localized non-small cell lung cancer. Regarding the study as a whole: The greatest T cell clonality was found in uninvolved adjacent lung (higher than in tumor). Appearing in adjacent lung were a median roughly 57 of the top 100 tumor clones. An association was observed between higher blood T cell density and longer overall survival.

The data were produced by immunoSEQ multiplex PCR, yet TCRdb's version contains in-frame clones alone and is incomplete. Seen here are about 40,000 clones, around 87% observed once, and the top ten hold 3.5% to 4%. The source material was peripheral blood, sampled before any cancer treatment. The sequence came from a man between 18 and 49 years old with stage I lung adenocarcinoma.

CDR3 sequence: CASSQDPGLVESEAFF. The DNA of the CDR3 is TGCGCCAGCAGCCAAGATCCCGGCCTCGTAGAGTCTGAAGCTTTCTTT. The rearrangement uses TRBV4-3 and TRBJ1-1; D is ambiguous. The CDR3 is made up of 16 amino acids. With 0 bases removed from V and 6 bases from J, the gap between germline ends came to 17 bases. Germline CDR1 reads LGHNA; CDR2 reads YSLEER.